These 23 T cell receptor beta chains came from one sample sequenced in a study of graft-versus-host responses after intestinal transplantation (dated by TCRdb to the early 2020s). Per the publication, the time point label means: cells obtained before transplantation from donor or recipient. In mixed lymphocyte reactions, approximately 200,000 CFSE-labeled pre-transplant responders were plated with approximately 200,000 irradiated violet-dye-labeled stimulators and cultured for around 6 days. The library was produced with the immunoSEQ multiplex PCR assay. This immuneACCESS table, as held by TCRdb, lists in-frame sequences with V and J called but not all clones. Of the missing ones, under half trace to an unresolved V gene in checked studies; the others have no known cause. The sample table holds some 22,000 clones, of which approximately 40% were seen once. Of the sample, around 1.6% is held by the ten largest clones.

Sequencing was performed on alloreactive CD8+ T cells from a mixed lymphocyte reaction culture, taken before intestinal transplant. Per the publication, the cell subset or site label means: CFSE-low proliferating T cells sorted from roughly six-day pre-transplant mixed lymphocyte reaction (GvH or HvG direction). Receptors originate from a human patient who received an intestinal transplant.

This clone was observed a handful of times. This rearrangement joins TRBV18 to TRBJ1-1, with 9 bases identical to TRBD1. Germline V gene lookup returns CDR1 KGHSH and CDR2 LQKENI. The CDR3 contains 14 residues. J was trimmed by 1 base and V by 3 bases; bases with no gene match: 0. The CDR3 bases are TGTGCCAGCTCACCGGGACAGGGGAACACTGAAGCTTTCTTT. As protein: CASSPGQGNTEAFF.

Concerning this clone itself: Compared with germline, one end of the junction differs, possibly owing to a read error. The V call is TRBV18, the J call TRBJ2-7, with TRBD1 matching 8 bases. The CDR3 spans 17 residues. Germline values: CDR1 KGHSH, CDR2 LQKENI. The CDR3 DNA reads TGTGCCAGCTCGCCACCTCCGGGACAGGTGGTTGGATACGAGCAGTACTTC. Translation: CASSPPPGQVVGYEQYF.

The chain couples TRBV10-3 to TRBJ2-7; 10 positions match TRBD2. Per the germline V gene, CDR1 is ENHRY and CDR2 is SYGVKD. The length of the CDR3 is 13 residues. The junction had 5 bases not matched to a gene; V was cut back by 6 bases and J by 6 bases. CDR3 residues: CAIRASGSVEQYF. The DNA for the CDR3 is TGTGCCATCAGGGCTAGCGGGAGTGTCGAGCAGTACTTC.

The V call is TRBV4-1, the J call TRBJ2-1; TRBD2 aligns across 16 bases. V dropped 4 bases and J dropped 2; count of bases not matched to a gene: 5. CDR3 length: 18 amino acids. From germline, CDR1 is MGHRA and CDR2 YSYEKL. The CDR3 DNA is TGCGCCAGCAGCCGCGGGACTAGCGGGAGGGAACCCTACAATGAGCAGTTCTTC. Protein product: CASSRGTSGREPYNEQFF.

The chain links TRBV25-1 to TRBJ2-1; D may be TRBD1 or TRBD2 (6 bases each). The CDR3 is made up of 13 amino acids. Germline CDR1 and CDR2: MGHDK and SYGVNS. Trimming took 6 bases from V and 5 from J, leaving 11 bases between them. CDR3 sequence: CASRLRGDNEQFF. The CDR3 nucleotides read TGTGCCAGCAGATTAAGGGGGGACAATGAGCAGTTCTTC.

This clone has a handful of counts. V and J are TRBV20-1 and TRBJ1-2; D ambiguous. Trimming took 3 bases from V and 3 from J, leaving 5 bases between them. The germline CDR1 and CDR2 sequences are DFQATT and SNEGSKA (reference sequence). There are 11 residues in the CDR3. The chain's CDR3 is CSASADYGYTF. Written as DNA, the CDR3 is TGCAGTGCTAGTGCAGACTATGGCTACACCTTC.

The chain joins TRBV5-1 to TRBJ2-1, with 7 bases lining up with TRBD2. Trimming removed 0 bases from V and 10 bases from J; junction bases left unmatched: 7. Germline assignment: CDR1 SGHRS and CDR2 YFSETQ. This CDR3 comprises 14 residues. The CDR3 nucleotides read TGCGCCAGCAGCTTGGATGGGGGAGGGCGCGAGCAGTTCTTC. Amino acid sequence: CASSLDGGGREQFF. Drawing the rest from reference TRBV5-1 and TRBJ2-1, the complete variable domain is KAGVTQTPRYLIKTRGQQVTLSCSPISGHRSVSWYQQTPGQGLQFLFEYFSETQRNKGNFPGRFSGRQFSNSRSEMNVSTLELGDSALYLCASSLDGGGREQFFGPGTRLTVL.

This clone is labeled medium-sized. The V call is TRBV9, the J call TRBJ2-3; the match to TRBD1 covers 11 bases. The germline gives CDR1 SGDLS, CDR2 YYNGEE. This CDR3 contains 17 residues. V trimming: 0 bases; J trimming: 3 bases; junction bases outside the gene matches: 6. CDR3 residues: CASSVGLGQGATDTQYF. The CDR3 DNA is TGTGCCAGCAGCGTAGGACTCGGACAGGGGGCAACAGATACGCAGTATTTT.

CDR3 sequence (DNA): TGTGCCAGCAGCGTCGACAGTCAGCCTAACTATGGCTACACCTTC. Translation: CASSVDSQPNYGYTF. The chain has TRBV9 and TRBJ1-2, with a weak D call TRBD1 (5 bases). CDR1 and CDR2 from the germline V gene are SGDLS and YYNGEE. This CDR3 has 15 amino acids. Deletions cut 2 bases from V and 0 bases from J, with 11 bases between.

The chain employs TRBV5-1 and TRBJ2-2, with 11 bases lining up with TRBD2. Trimming cost V 5 bases and J 7 bases; bases outside gene matches: 7. Germline V lookup: CDR1 SGHRS, CDR2 YFSETQ. CDR3 length equals 15 residues. The CDR3, as DNA: TGCGCCAGCAGAAAACTAGCGGGAGTAGGCGGGGAGCTGTTTTTT. Translated: CASRKLAGVGGELFF.

This clone has more than one count but fewer than ten. As DNA, the CDR3 is TGTGCCAGCTCACCACTGAACACCGGGGAGCTGTTTTTT. It yields the protein CASSPLNTGELFF. The chain joins TRBV18 to TRBJ2-2; D is unclear. The CDR3 is made up of 13 amino acids. Trimming left V 1 base short and J 1 base short, with 1 base between. CDR1 KGHSH and CDR2 LQKENI come from the germline V gene.

Points on this clone: Germline and junction disagree at one end, which may indicate a read error. This rearrangement joins TRBV5-1 to TRBJ1-2, with 8 bases matching TRBD1. The CDR3 totals 14 residues. Germline V gene sequence: CDR1 SGHRS, CDR2 YFSETQ. The CDR3 region has the DNA TGTGCCAGCAGCTCCGACAGGGGAAACTATGGCTACACCTTC. Its translation is CASSSDRGNYGYTF.

The V gene is TRBV5-4, the J gene TRBJ2-3; 11 nucleotides agree with TRBD2. The CDR3 covers 18 residues. The V gene's germline CDR1 is SGHNT and CDR2 YYREEE (reference sequence). The V gene end was trimmed by 3 bases and the J gene end by 1 base; junction bases not matched to a gene: 10. CDR3 sequence: CASSWGLAAGPRTDTQYF. DNA for the CDR3: TGTGCCAGCAGCTGGGGACTAGCGGCGGGACCCCGCACAGATACGCAGTATTTT.

Judged by abundance, this clone is medium-sized (0.01 to 0.1%). This chain uses TRBV28 with TRBJ2-2; D may be TRBD1 or TRBD2 (5 bases each). The CDR3 consists of 15 residues. Germline CDR1 reads MDHEN; CDR2 reads SYDVKM. V was shortened by 6 bases and J by 2 bases, with 13 bases between the two germline ends. The CDR3 protein is CASSTPGPNTGELFF. CDR3 DNA: TGTGCCAGCAGCACTCCGGGACCAAACACCGGGGAGCTGTTTTTT. Together with reference TRBV28 and TRBJ2-2, the CDR3 gives the full variable domain: DVKVTQSSRYLVKRTGEKVFLECVQDMDHENMFWYRQDPGLGLRLIYFSYDVKMKEKGDIPEGYSVSREKKERFSLILESASTNQTSMYLCASSTPGPNTGELFFGEGSRLTVL.

This clone is labeled as medium-sized. The gene calls are TRBV19 and TRBJ2-7, with 7 bases lining up with TRBD1. Germline values: CDR1 LNHDA, CDR2 SQIVND (reference sequence). Trimming cost V 1 base and J 9 bases; bases outside gene matches: 12. There are 15 residues in the CDR3. The CDR3: CASSIVGRTGVLQYF. The DNA for the CDR3 is TGTGCCAGTAGTATAGTAGGACGGACAGGCGTTTTGCAGTACTTC. Complete variable domain (other parts from reference TRBV19 and TRBJ2-7): DGGITQSPKYLFRKEGQNVTLSCEQNLNHDAMYWYRQDPGQGLRLIYYSQIVNDFQKGDIAEGYSVSREKKESFPLTVTSAQKNPTAFYLCASSIVGRTGVLQYFGPGTRLTVT.

In its sample, this clone was seen once. The chain is built from TRBV28 and TRBJ2-7, with a tentative D call TRBD1 (6 bases). CDR3 length equals 14 residues. Trimming took off 3 bases at V and 5 bases at J, with 14 bases between the two ends. Per the germline V gene, CDR1 is MDHEN and CDR2 is SYDVKM. CDR3 in DNA: TGTGCCAGCAGTTTGTCTGGACAGTTCCACGAGCAGTACTTC. Protein: CASSLSGQFHEQYF.

The sample holds a few counts of this clone. This rearrangement joins TRBV7-9 to TRBJ1-3; the D gene is possibly TRBD1 (5 bases). V was cut by 1 base and J by 4 bases, with 11 bases left in between. This CDR3 comprises 15 residues. From germline, CDR1 is SEHNR and CDR2 FQNEAQ (reference sequence). In DNA form, the CDR3 reads TGTGCCAGCAGCTTAGTAGGCAGGGACGGAAACACCATATATTTT. Translated, it gives CASSLVGRDGNTIYF.

The sample holds a few counts of this clone. The V gene is TRBV9, the J gene TRBJ2-1, with D uncertain. From germline, CDR1 is SGDLS and CDR2 YYNGEE. V was pared by 3 bases and J by 12 bases, with 22 bases between. CDR3 length: 15 amino acids. The CDR3 DNA is TGTGCCAGCAGCGAGGATTCCGGGTCCCCGCGGAGGCAGTTCTTC. Encoded protein: CASSEDSGSPRRQFF.

This chain joins TRBV5-1 and TRBJ2-7; perhaps TRBD2 as D (5 bases). The CDR3 totals 16 residues. Germline V lookup: CDR1 SGHRS, CDR2 YFSETQ. Trimming stripped 4 bases from V and 3 bases from J, with 20 bases between. CDR3 region: CASSVERWERSYEQYF. CDR3 DNA: TGCGCCAGCAGCGTCGAGAGGTGGGAGAGGAGCTACGAGCAGTACTTC.

The chain carries TRBV6-6 and TRBJ2-5; 8 bases line up with TRBD2. The V gene end was trimmed by 0 bases and the J gene end by 5 bases; junction bases not matched to a gene: 8. CDR3 length equals 16 residues. Germline CDR1 MNHNY, CDR2 SVGAGI (reference sequence). The CDR3 coding sequence is TGTGCCAGCAGTTACTCGGGACTAGAATACAAGGAGACCCAGTACTTC. This translates into CASSYSGLEYKETQYF.

The chain joins TRBV21-1 to TRBJ2-7; the table calls TRBD1, which could not be checked here. TRBV21-1 is classified as a pseudogene. The CDR3 has 16 residues. The CDR3 reads CASSNPGQGNANEQYF. The CDR3 DNA is TGTGCCAGCAGCAACCCCGGACAGGGGAATGCAAACGAGCAGTACTTC.

This clone showed up just a few times. The same CDR3 also results from other DNA sequences found in this sample. The rearrangement links TRBV5-1 to TRBJ2-1; 12 bases fit TRBD2. This CDR3 spans 15 amino acids. The germline CDR1 and CDR2 sequences are SGHRS and YFSETQ. After removal of 5 bases from V and 4 bases from J, the junction contained 4 bases not matched to a gene. CDR3 coding DNA: TGCGCCAGCAGGCTAGCGGGAGGGTCATACAATGAGCAGTTCTTC. Amino acid sequence: CASRLAGGSYNEQFF. Based on the CDR3 plus reference TRBV5-1 and TRBJ2-1, the full variable domain is KAGVTQTPRYLIKTRGQQVTLSCSPISGHRSVSWYQQTPGQGLQFLFEYFSETQRNKGNFPGRFSGRQFSNSRSEMNVSTLELGDSALYLCASRLAGGSYNEQFFGPGTRLTVL.

This clone counts as medium-sized. V is TRBV16 and J is TRBJ1-3; D is uncertain. Trimming cost V 1 base and J 4 bases, with 14 bases left between them. The CDR3 is made up of 16 amino acids. Germline CDR1 reads KGHSY; CDR2 reads FQNENV. The DNA for the CDR3 is TGTGCCAGCAGCCAATTCTCGCTGCCTCGGGGAAACACCATATATTTT. Its translation is CASSQFSLPRGNTIYF. The entire variable domain, with the rest obtained from reference TRBV16 and TRBJ1-3, is as follows: GEEVAQTPKHLVRGEGQKAKLYCAPIKGHSYVFWYQQVLKNEFKFLISFQNENVFDETGMPKERFSAKCLPNSPCSLEIQATKLEDSAVYFCASSQFSLPRGNTIYFGEGSWLTVV.